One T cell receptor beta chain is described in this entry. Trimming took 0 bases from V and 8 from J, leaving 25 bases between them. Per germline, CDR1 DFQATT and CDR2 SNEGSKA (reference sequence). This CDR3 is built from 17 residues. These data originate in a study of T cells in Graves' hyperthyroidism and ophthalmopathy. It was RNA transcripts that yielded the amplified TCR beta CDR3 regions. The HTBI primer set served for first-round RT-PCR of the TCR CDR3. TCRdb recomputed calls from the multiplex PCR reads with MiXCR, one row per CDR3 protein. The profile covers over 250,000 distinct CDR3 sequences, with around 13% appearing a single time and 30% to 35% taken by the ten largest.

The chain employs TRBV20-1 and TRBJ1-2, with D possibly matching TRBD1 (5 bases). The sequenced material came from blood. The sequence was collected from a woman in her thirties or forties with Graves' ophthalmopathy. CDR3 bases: TGCAGTGCTAGAGATAAAGGGGTACGAGGTAGTGGATCGGGCTACACCTTC. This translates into CSARDKGVRGSGSGYTF.